This T cell receptor beta chain came from a study of cytomegalovirus exposure and HLA in healthy donors. Trimming cost V 1 base and J 5 bases; bases outside gene matches: 9. This CDR3 is 16 amino acids long. Per germline, CDR1 LNHNV and CDR2 YYDKDF (reference sequence). The validation cohort, a group of over a hundred subjects, included the donors and was separate from the approximately 650-subject first cohort. The table came from immunoSEQ multiplex PCR; TCRdb's copy has only in-frame clones and leaves some out. The repertoire consists of some 100,000 clones, with more than 70% occurring once and the leading ten covering 4.9%.

The TCR sequence derives from a man in his late teens or twenties in good health and CMV-seronegative. The specimen was PBMCs. The genes are TRBV15 and TRBJ1-1; 8 bases are shared with TRBD1. The CDR3 DNA follows: TGTGCCACCAGCAGAGGAACAGGGGGAATCGGGACTGAAGCTTTCTTT. Protein: CATSRGTGGIGTEAFF.